The clone carrying this T cell receptor beta chain was recorded many times. Its target is unknown. The data belong to a study of T cells in Graves' hyperthyroidism and ophthalmopathy. Study-wide points: The majority of expanded thyroid clonotypes above 0.001 also appeared in blood.

TCR beta CDR3 sequences were amplified from RNA transcripts. HTBI primers were used for first-round RT-PCR of the TCR CDR3. TCRdb reanalysed the multiplex PCR reads using MiXCR and keeps one entry per CDR3 protein. The sample includes approximately 600,000 distinct CDR3 sequences, around 20% of them seen just once. The V gene lost 2 bases and the J gene lost 0 bases, with 10 bases spanning the gap. Germline V CDR1 and CDR2: SNHLY, FYNNEI. CDR3 length: 15 residues. The gene calls are TRBV2 and TRBJ1-1, with no clear D. The sequenced material came from blood. The source is a man between 25 and 39 years old with Graves' ophthalmopathy. As DNA, the CDR3 is TGTGCCAGCAGTGAAAGGGCTATGATGAACACTGAAGCTTTCTTT. It yields the protein CASSERAMMNTEAFF. The full variable domain, in which reference TRBV2 and TRBJ1-1 provide the parts outside the CDR3, is EPEVTQTPSHQVTQMGQEVILRCVPISNHLYFYWYRQILGQKVEFLVSFYNNEISEKSEIFDDQFSVERPDGSNFTLKIRSTKLEDSAMYFCASSERAMMNTEAFFGQGTRLTVV.